These 6 T cell receptor beta chains were all obtained from the same sample, sequenced in a study of T cell clonality in common variable immunodeficiency. The assay was immunoSEQ multiplex PCR, and TCRdb's table has in-frame clones only and misses some. This sample comprises about 42,000 clones, none seen once only. Sequenced material: peripheral blood mononuclear cells. The receptors come from a person aged 18-70 years in good health.

This clone has ten or more counts. The read halts 3 residues ahead of the CDR3 end, with the missing end drawn from the germline J gene. The rearrangement links TRBV7-8 to TRBJ2-7; 12 bases agree with TRBD2. Germline V CDR1 and CDR2: SGHVS, FQNEAQ. The CDR3 extends over 16 amino acids. J lost 4 bases, V lost 4 bases, and 8 bases had no gene match. The sequenced part of the CDR3 DNA is TGTGCCAGCAGCTCCCAGCTAGCGGGAGGGGGATACGAG. Its translation is CASSSQLAGGGYE. The entire CDR3 protein is CASSSQLAGGGYEQYF.

In its sample, this clone was seen many times. The read finishes 3 residues shy of the CDR3 end, and the germline J gene is used to complete it. The chain combines TRBV2 with TRBJ2-1, with unresolved D. V lost 6 bases, J lost 6 bases, and 9 bases lay in between. CDR1 is SNHLY, CDR2 FYNNEI, per germline. The CDR3 loop spans 12 amino acids. The CDR3 sequence is CASRPNGNEQFF. Partial CDR3 DNA: TGTGCCAGCAGACCCAACGGCAATGAG.

This clone was observed at least ten times. Sequencing ends 3 residues short of the CDR3 end; the germline J gene provides the rest. This chain links TRBV20-1 with TRBJ1-5, with D possibly being TRBD1 (5 bases). Germline V gene lookup returns CDR1 DFQATT and CDR2 SNEGSKA (reference sequence). The CDR3 consists of 16 residues. V lost 6 bases and J 6 bases, leaving 24 bases between the germline ends. The covered CDR3 bases are TGCAGTGCATTAACGGGGGAGCCGGGCGAGGGTCAGCCC. Its protein product is CSALTGEPGEGQP. The full-length CDR3 reads as CSALTGEPGEGQPQHF.

This clone was counted many times. The read finishes 3 residues shy of the CDR3 end, and the germline J gene is used to complete it. The J gene is TRBJ2-1, the V gene TRBV10-3, with 8 bases that match TRBD1. There are 15 residues in the CDR3. The junction had 8 bases not matched to a gene; V was cut back by 3 bases and J by 7 bases. CDR1 and CDR2 (germline): ENHRY, SYGVKD. Incomplete CDR3 DNA: TGTGCCATCAGTGAAGGGACAGGCCCCAATAATGAG. Translation gives CAISEGTGPNNE. The CDR3 reads in full as CAISEGTGPNNEQFF.

This clone was counted at least ten times. The CDR3 end falls 3 residues outside the read, so it is completed with the germline J gene. This rearrangement joins TRBV6-4 to TRBJ2-6; 7 bases line up with TRBD1. The V gene's germline CDR1 is MRHNA and CDR2 SNTAGT. This CDR3 contains 17 residues. Trimming at V came to 4 bases and at J to 2 bases, leaving 8 bases not matched to a gene. The chain's CDR3 is CASSASGTAPGANVLTF. The DNA read from the CDR3 is TGTGCCAGCAGTGCCTCCGGGACAGCTCCTGGGGCCAACGTC.

This clone was found many times. The read gets to within 3 residues of the CDR3 end, and the germline J gene fills in the rest. The chain carries TRBV20-1 and TRBJ2-2; 12 nucleotides agree with TRBD1. This CDR3 region has 17 residues. Germline values: CDR1 DFQATT, CDR2 SNEGSKA (reference sequence). The sequenced part of the CDR3 DNA is TGCAGTGCTAGAGATCCCGGGACAGGGGGCGAAGGAAGAAAG. Translating gives CSARDPGTGGEGRK. The full-length CDR3 reads as CSARDPGTGGEGRKLFF.